The 28 T cell receptor beta chains reported below all come from one sample, sequenced in a study of T cell responses to AZD1222 COVID-19 vaccine. TCRdb's table, derived via immunoSEQ multiplex PCR, lists solely in-frame clones and lacks some. The sample lists under 95,000 clones; approximately 87% were seen once. The sequences come from peripheral blood, collected 28 days after the second AZD1222 dose. These receptors were taken from an adult who received the AZD1222 COVID-19 vaccine.

The chain employs TRBV6-1 and TRBJ1-4; D remains unclear. Trimming took 3 bases from V and 0 from J, leaving 11 bases between them. The CDR3 sequence is 16 residues long. Germline V gene lookup returns CDR1 MNHNS and CDR2 SASEGT. CDR3 coding DNA: TGTGCCAGCAGTGATATGGTGGGCTCAACTAATGAAAAACTGTTTTTT. It is translated as CASSDMVGSTNEKLFF.

The chain has TRBV19 and TRBJ2-7; maybe TRBD1 (5 bases). The germline V gene encodes CDR1 LNHDA and CDR2 SQIVND (reference sequence). The V end was cut by 6 bases, the J end by 0 bases, with 9 bases between. This CDR3 has 13 amino acids. CDR3 protein: CASSMDNSYEQYF. CDR3 in DNA: TGTGCCAGTAGCATGGACAACTCCTACGAGCAGTACTTC.

The genes are TRBV5-4 and TRBJ2-5; 9 bases map to TRBD1. V was pared by 4 bases and J by 5 bases, with 9 bases of the junction left unmatched. The germline V gene encodes CDR1 SGHNT and CDR2 YYREEE (reference sequence). CDR3 size: 15 residues. This CDR3 reads CASSQGQGLAETQYF. DNA for the CDR3: TGTGCCAGCAGCCAGGGACAGGGCCTAGCGGAGACCCAGTACTTC.

Written as DNA, the CDR3 is TGTGCCAGCAGTGAAGCGTGGGAGCAGTACTTC. As protein: CASSEAWEQYF. This chain links TRBV6-1 with TRBJ2-7; no clear D. V shed 0 bases and J shed 7 bases, with 4 bases lying between them. The CDR3 totals 11 residues. CDR1 MNHNS and CDR2 SASEGT come from the germline V gene.

The V gene is TRBV4-1, the J gene TRBJ1-1; 7 bases match TRBD1. Germline V gene lookup returns CDR1 MGHRA and CDR2 YSYEKL. V lost 1 base, J lost 10 bases, and 9 bases stayed unmatched. The CDR3 totals 14 residues. The CDR3 DNA reads TGCGCCAGCAGCCAAGGGACAGGTCAACGGCGAGCTTTCTTT. It is translated as CASSQGTGQRRAFF.

The chain is built from TRBV6-5 and TRBJ1-1; 8 positions match TRBD1. J was trimmed by 3 bases and V by 9 bases; bases with no gene match: 12. This CDR3 region has 15 residues. The V gene's germline CDR1 is MNHEY and CDR2 SVGAGI. The CDR3 protein is CASHGQGAGDTEAFF. The CDR3 DNA follows: TGTGCCAGTCACGGTCAGGGGGCGGGCGACACTGAAGCTTTCTTT.

The chain links TRBV19 to TRBJ1-6; 7 bases are a match to TRBD1. Looked up from germline, CDR1 is LNHDA and CDR2 is SQIVND (reference sequence). The CDR3 covers 16 residues. Trimming cost V 7 bases and J 4 bases; bases outside gene matches: 10. The CDR3 coding sequence is TGTGCCAGTACGGCGGGGACAGAACTTTATAATTCACCCCTCCACTTT. Amino acids: CASTAGTELYNSPLHF.

The J gene is TRBJ1-1, the V gene TRBV7-8, with TRBD1 as a possible D gene (5 bases). Between the trimmed V and J ends, which lost 2 bases and 7 bases, there was a span of 14 bases. CDR1 is SGHVS, CDR2 FQNEAQ, per germline. The CDR3 covers 14 residues. DNA of the CDR3: TGTGCCAGCAGCTTAAGACGGGCAGGGATTGAAGCTTTCTTT. It translates to CASSLRRAGIEAFF.

The V call is TRBV6-5, the J call TRBJ2-3; 11 bases are shared with TRBD2. Germline trimming cut 6 bases from V and 2 bases from J; bases unmatched to any gene: 4. Germline CDR1 is MNHEY and CDR2 is SVGAGI. The CDR3 covers 15 residues. CDR3 loop: CASRGLAGFTDTQYF. Written as DNA, the CDR3 is TGTGCCAGCAGAGGACTAGCGGGCTTCACAGATACGCAGTATTTT.

This clone appeared a single time. The chain joins TRBV3-1 (or the pseudogene TRBV3-2) to TRBJ2-1; TRBD2 might be the D (6 bases). Germline lookup yields CDR1 LGHDT and CDR2 YNNKEL (reference sequence). This CDR3 is built from 20 residues. V lost 2 bases and J 10 bases, leaving 33 bases between the germline ends. The CDR3 spells CASSQLRISGLAGLNREQFF. The CDR3 DNA sequence: TGTGCCAGCAGCCAACTCAGAATCAGCGGACTTGCGGGGCTTAATAGGGAGCAGTTCTTC.

The chain recombines TRBV4-1 with TRBJ1-2; possibly TRBD1 for D (6 bases). The germline V gene encodes CDR1 MGHRA and CDR2 YSYEKL. There are 13 residues in the CDR3. The V gene lost 3 bases and the J gene lost 12 bases, with 17 bases spanning the gap. This CDR3 reads CASSHPTQGVHTF. In nucleotides, the CDR3 is TGCGCCAGCAGCCACCCAACACAGGGTGTACACACCTTC.

The CDR3 here is CASSPMTGNTEAFF. In DNA, the CDR3 is TGCGCCAGCAGCCCCATGACAGGGAACACTGAAGCTTTCTTT. This chain uses TRBV5-1 with TRBJ1-1, with a possible D match to TRBD1 (6 bases). From germline, CDR1 is SGHRS and CDR2 YFSETQ. Trimming shortened V by 4 bases and J by 1 base, and 11 bases separated the two germline ends. The CDR3 totals 14 residues. The full variable domain, rest sourced from reference TRBV5-1 and TRBJ1-1, is KAGVTQTPRYLIKTRGQQVTLSCSPISGHRSVSWYQQTPGQGLQFLFEYFSETQRNKGNFPGRFSGRQFSNSRSEMNVSTLELGDSALYLCASSPMTGNTEAFFGQGTRLTVV.

The V call is TRBV7-2, the J call TRBJ1-5; 11 bases are a match to TRBD1. The CDR3 totals 18 residues. Trimming cost V 5 bases and J 3 bases; bases outside gene matches: 12. The germline gives CDR1 SGHTA, CDR2 FQGNSA. The CDR3 loop is CASSPLTGTGGYNQPQHF. DNA for the CDR3: TGTGCCAGCAGCCCCTTAACGGGGACAGGGGGTTACAATCAGCCCCAGCATTTT.

V gene TRBV13 combines with J gene TRBJ2-7; TRBD2 agrees at 7 bases. Germline V gives CDR1 PRHDT, CDR2 FYEKMQ (reference sequence). The CDR3 length is 16 residues. V was clipped by 5 bases and J by 5 bases; unmatched bases: 15. CDR3 loop: CASSLWDYWGRDEQYF. DNA for the CDR3: TGTGCCAGCAGCCTATGGGACTACTGGGGAAGGGACGAGCAGTACTTC.

The chain carries TRBV11-2 and TRBJ1-1; a possible D gene is TRBD1 (6 bases). V gave up 3 bases and J gave up 5 bases, with 22 bases separating them. The germline CDR1 and CDR2 sequences are SGHAT and FQNNGV. The CDR3 has 17 residues. The CDR3: CASSFRGGGSLWTEAFF. Written as DNA, the CDR3 is TGTGCCAGCAGCTTTCGAGGGGGGGGTTCCCTATGGACTGAAGCTTTCTTT.

The chain has TRBV25-1 and TRBJ1-4, with D tentatively TRBD1 (6 bases). The ends were cut back, 4 bases at V and 8 bases at J, with 17 bases in the middle. The CDR3 extends over 15 amino acids. From germline, CDR1 is MGHDK and CDR2 SYGVNS. The CDR3 protein is CASSGPPGHREKLFF. CDR3 DNA sequence: TGTGCCAGCAGTGGGCCCCCGGGACACCGCGAAAAACTGTTTTTT. Full variable domain (missing parts from reference TRBV25-1 and TRBJ1-4): EADIYQTPRYLVIGTGKKITLECSQTMGHDKMYWYQQDPGMELHLIHYSYGVNSTEKGDLSSESTVSRIRTEHFPLTLESARPSHTSQYLCASSGPPGHREKLFFGSGTQLSVL.

The chain couples TRBV6-5 to TRBJ1-6; D perhaps matches TRBD1 (5 bases). The V gene's germline CDR1 is MNHEY and CDR2 SVGAGI. The CDR3 runs 15 residues. Between the trimmed V and J ends, which lost 6 bases and 6 bases, there was a span of 15 bases. The DNA for the CDR3 is TGTGCCAGCAGCATGGGGCCCTCCCCTAATTCACCCCTCCACTTT. Encoded protein: CASSMGPSPNSPLHF.

This clone was found once. The chain joins TRBV5-6 to TRBJ1-1; TRBD1 is a possible D gene (6 bases). The CDR3 extends over 15 amino acids. V lost 4 bases and J 1 base, leaving 14 bases between the germline ends. CDR1 SGHDT and CDR2 YYEEEE come from the germline V gene. The CDR3 nucleotides read TGTGCCAGCAGCGACTGGGACAAAGGGAACACTGAAGCTTTCTTT. Its translation: CASSDWDKGNTEAFF.

V gene TRBV6-2 or TRBV6-3 combines with J gene TRBJ1-1, with a weak D call TRBD1 (6 bases). The CDR3 covers 13 residues. Germline CDR1 is MNHEY and CDR2 is SVGEGT. The V end was cut by 2 bases, the J end by 7 bases, with 11 bases between. CDR3 coding DNA: TGTGCCAGCAGTTACGGGGGCCTACTTGAAGCTTTCTTT. This codes for CASSYGGLLEAFF.

The chain employs TRBV5-1 and TRBJ2-1; 8 bases align to TRBD2. Trimming cost V 4 bases and J 5 bases; bases outside gene matches: 5. Germline loops: CDR1 SGHRS, CDR2 YFSETQ. This CDR3 is 14 amino acids long. The CDR3 protein is CASSVGLEHNEQFF. The CDR3 DNA reads TGCGCCAGCAGCGTGGGACTAGAGCACAATGAGCAGTTCTTC.

This rearrangement joins TRBV4-3 to TRBJ2-1; tentative D call: TRBD2 (6 bases). Trimming left V 0 bases short and J 0 bases short, with 9 bases between. The CDR3 consists of 16 residues. Looked up from germline, CDR1 is LGHNA and CDR2 is YSLEER. The CDR3 spells CASSQDLGGSYNEQFF. In nucleotides, the CDR3 is TGCGCCAGCAGCCAAGATCTCGGGGGCTCCTACAATGAGCAGTTCTTC.

The chain is built from TRBV15 and TRBJ2-5; D not resolved. The V gene lost 1 base and the J gene lost 4 bases, with 4 bases spanning the gap. CDR3 length: 12 residues. Germline-derived CDR1 and CDR2 are LNHNV and YYDKDF (reference sequence). CDR3 amino acids: CATSRVRETQYF. In DNA form, the CDR3 reads TGTGCCACCAGCAGAGTAAGAGAGACCCAGTACTTC.

This chain links TRBV7-6 with TRBJ1-6, with D hard to call. V was clipped by 1 base and J by 3 bases, with 10 bases between them. Germline V gene sequence: CDR1 SGHVS, CDR2 FNYEAQ. This CDR3 region has 16 residues. The CDR3 DNA reads TGTGCCAGCAGCTTAGGAAGCACTAGCTATAATTCACCCCTCCACTTT. This codes for CASSLGSTSYNSPLHF. Full variable domain (remainder filled in from reference TRBV7-6 and TRBJ1-6): GAGVSQSPRYKVTKRGQDVALRCDPISGHVSLYWYRQALGQGPEFLTYFNYEAQQDKSGLPNDRFSAERPEGSISTLTIQRTEQRDSAMYRCASSLGSTSYNSPLHFGNGTRLTVT.

The chain carries TRBV7-3 and TRBJ1-1, with a tentative D call TRBD1 (5 bases). The germline V gene has CDR1 SGHTA and CDR2 FQGTGA. The CDR3 loop spans 15 amino acids. V was trimmed by 5 bases and J by 0 bases, leaving 13 bases between them. The DNA of the CDR3 is TGTGCCAGCAGCGCCGGCGGGGCCCTGAACACTGAAGCTTTCTTT. Translated: CASSAGGALNTEAFF.

The V and J genes are TRBV4-2 and TRBJ1-4; 7 bases agree with TRBD1. Losses at the gene ends were 3 bases for V and 7 bases for J; bases not matched to a gene: 5. Germline loops: CDR1 LGHNA, CDR2 YNFKEQ. The length of the CDR3 is 14 residues. The DNA for the CDR3 is TGTGCCAGCAGCCAGGGACAGCCACCTGAAAAACTGTTTTTT. Amino acid sequence: CASSQGQPPEKLFF.

CDR3 DNA: TGTGCCAGCTCACCAGGGGGGGGCTATGGCTACACCTTC. Protein: CASSPGGGYGYTF. The chain has TRBV18 and TRBJ1-2, with a tentative D call TRBD1 (5 bases). The ends were cut back, 2 bases at V and 4 bases at J, with 8 bases in the middle. Per germline, CDR1 KGHSH and CDR2 LQKENI. This CDR3 has 13 residues. Filled out from reference TRBV18 and TRBJ1-2, the complete variable domain reads NAGVMQNPRHLVRRRGQEARLRCSPMKGHSHVYWYRQLPEEGLKFMVYLQKENIIDESGMPKERFSAEFPKEGPSILRIQQVVRGDSAAYFCASSPGGGYGYTFGSGTRLTVV.

This chain uses TRBV19 with TRBJ1-1; D call uncertain. The CDR3 has 12 residues. With 7 bases removed from V and 10 bases from J, the gap between germline ends came to 16 bases. Germline CDR1 and CDR2: LNHDA and SQIVND (reference sequence). The CDR3 here is CASNHTGWVAFF. CDR3 bases: TGTGCCAGTAATCACACGGGGTGGGTAGCTTTCTTT.

The V and J genes are TRBV14 and TRBJ1-2, with D possibly being TRBD1 (5 bases). Trimming left V 4 bases short and J 0 bases short, with 21 bases between. Germline lookup yields CDR1 SGHDN and CDR2 FVKESK. This CDR3 has 18 residues. CDR3 loop: CASSPKRWGTLANYGYTF. CDR3 nucleotide sequence: TGTGCCAGCAGCCCCAAGAGGTGGGGGACGTTAGCTAACTATGGCTACACCTTC.